Each of the 18 T cell receptor beta chains below was sequenced from the same sample in a study of control samples from healthy donors and cancer patients. Method: immunoSEQ multiplex PCR; TCRdb's copy keeps in-frame clones and lacks some. This sample yields just over 150,000 clones, of which over 85% are seen a single time; approximately 12% belongs to the top ten. Sample: blood. The receptors come from a man under 40 in good health.

V is TRBV7-2 and J is TRBJ2-5; 9 nucleotides agree with TRBD1. The trim removed 5 bases at V and 6 bases at J, leaving 13 bases unmatched. This CDR3 region has 16 residues. The germline gives CDR1 SGHTA, CDR2 FQGNSA. DNA for the CDR3: TGTGCCAGCAGCCGCGCGGGGACAGGGATATCGAAGACCCAGTACTTC. Its translation: CASSRAGTGISKTQYF. Complete variable domain (other parts from reference TRBV7-2 and TRBJ2-5): GAGVSQSPSNKVTEKGKDVELRCDPISGHTALYWYRQSLGQGLEFLIYFQGNSAPDKSGLPSDRFSAERTGGSVSTLTIQRTQQEDSAVYLCASSRAGTGISKTQYFGPGTRLLVL.

This rearrangement joins TRBV5-6 to TRBJ1-5; no clear D. Germline V gene sequence: CDR1 SGHDT, CDR2 YYEEEE. This CDR3 has 15 amino acids. V was pared by 0 bases and J by 1 base, with 8 bases between. The CDR3: CASSLGIRSNQPQHF. As DNA, the CDR3 is TGTGCCAGCAGCTTGGGGATTAGGAGCAATCAGCCCCAGCATTTT.

The chain has TRBV7-2 and TRBJ2-3, with D possibly TRBD1 on 5 matching bases. The V end lost 5 bases, the J end lost 6 bases, and 6 bases lay between the germline ends. CDR3 length: 11 amino acids. Germline values: CDR1 SGHTA, CDR2 FQGNSA. Written as DNA, the CDR3 is TGTGCCAGCAGCGCAGGGGATACGCAGTATTTT. Protein product: CASSAGDTQYF.

The V and J genes are TRBV4-1 and TRBJ2-4; maybe TRBD2 (5 bases). Germline V lookup: CDR1 MGHRA, CDR2 YSYEKL. V was shortened by 0 bases and J by 7 bases, with 7 bases between the two germline ends. This CDR3 contains 13 residues. Here the CDR3 DNA reads TGCGCCAGCAGCCAAGAACGGGGTAACATTCAGTACTTC. It encodes CASSQERGNIQYF.

The chain joins TRBV4-1 to TRBJ2-2, with no clear D. The V gene lost 3 bases and the J gene lost 5 bases, with 10 bases spanning the gap. From germline, CDR1 is MGHRA and CDR2 YSYEKL. The CDR3 is 14 residues long. CDR3 sequence reads: CASSQVRSTGELFF. The CDR3 DNA sequence: TGCGCCAGCAGCCAGGTTCGTAGTACCGGGGAGCTGTTTTTT.

The V call is TRBV6-5, the J call TRBJ1-5, with 7 positions matching TRBD1. V dropped 8 bases and J dropped 5; count of bases not matched to a gene: 6. This CDR3 has 13 amino acids. Germline V lookup: CDR1 MNHEY, CDR2 SVGAGI. The chain's CDR3 is CASLKTGDQPQHF. Here the CDR3 DNA reads TGTGCCAGCCTTAAAACAGGGGATCAGCCCCAGCATTTT.

This chain links TRBV7-8 with TRBJ1-1; tentative D call: TRBD1 (5 bases). Trimming cost V 2 bases and J 6 bases, with 19 bases left between them. Germline-derived CDR1 and CDR2 are SGHVS and FQNEAQ. This CDR3 spans 16 amino acids. The CDR3, as DNA: TGTGCCAGCAGCTTACGGGGAGCAGGGCGGGTCGCTGAAGCTTTCTTT. Translation: CASSLRGAGRVAEAFF.

In its sample, this clone was seen once. CDR3 sequence: CASSVGPYEGGNTIYF. Here the CDR3 DNA reads TGTGCCAGTAGTGTGGGACCCTACGAAGGTGGAAACACCATATATTTT. The chain couples TRBV19 to TRBJ1-3, with D tentatively TRBD1 (5 bases). The CDR3 totals 16 residues. Trimming took off 5 bases at V and 3 bases at J, with 17 bases between the two ends. The germline gives CDR1 LNHDA, CDR2 SQIVND (reference sequence).

About this clone: Additional DNA sequences in this sample encode the identical CDR3. This chain connects TRBV29-1 to TRBJ2-2; D could derive from TRBD1 or TRBD2 (5 bases each). The CDR3 is 14 amino acids. V was pared by 3 bases and J by 0 bases, with 8 bases between. CDR1 SQVTM and CDR2 ANQGSEA come from the germline V gene. Here the CDR3 reads CSVEVGANTGELFF. The DNA of the CDR3 is TGCAGCGTTGAGGTGGGGGCGAACACCGGGGAGCTGTTTTTT.

This sequence joins TRBV7-6 and TRBJ2-7; D perhaps matches TRBD1 (6 bases). Deletions cut 5 bases from V and 6 bases from J, with 14 bases between. Germline V CDR1 and CDR2: SGHVS, FNYEAQ. The CDR3 contains 13 residues. CDR3 residues: CASSGDRQAEQYF. As DNA, the CDR3 is TGTGCCAGCAGCGGAGACCGACAGGCCGAGCAGTACTTC.

The J gene is TRBJ1-5, the V gene TRBV9; no definite D call. V gave up 0 bases and J gave up 5 bases, with 9 bases separating them. CDR1 is SGDLS, CDR2 YYNGEE, per germline. There are 14 residues in the CDR3. CDR3 residues: CASSVGAYDQPQHF. As DNA, the CDR3 is TGTGCCAGCAGCGTAGGGGCGTATGATCAGCCCCAGCATTTT. The variable domain in full, with the rest retrieved from reference TRBV9 and TRBJ1-5, is DSGVTQTPKHLITATGQRVTLRCSPRSGDLSVYWYQQSLDQGLQFLIQYYNGEERAKGNILERFSAQQFPDLHSELNLSSLELGDSALYFCASSVGAYDQPQHFGDGTRLSIL.

This chain links TRBV4-3 with TRBJ2-1, with 10 nucleotides matching TRBD2. J was trimmed by 3 bases and V by 2 bases; bases with no gene match: 4. Germline-derived CDR1 and CDR2 are LGHNA and YSLEER. The CDR3 totals 16 residues. CDR3 sequence reads: CASSQQREGFYNEQFF. The CDR3 DNA follows: TGCGCCAGCAGCCAACAGCGGGAGGGATTCTACAATGAGCAGTTCTTC.

This clone was detected only a few times. This chain uses TRBV11-2 with TRBJ1-1, with no clear D. Looked up from germline, CDR1 is SGHAT and CDR2 is FQNNGV. This CDR3 has 14 residues. V gave up 1 base and J gave up 11 bases, with 17 bases separating them. The CDR3 coding sequence is TGTGCCAGCAGCTTAGGGGCAGGCCCCCTTCGGGCTTTCTTT. This gives the protein CASSLGAGPLRAFF. Full variable domain (remainder filled in from reference TRBV11-2 and TRBJ1-1): EAGVAQSPRYKIIEKRQSVAFWCNPISGHATLYWYQQILGQGPKLLIQFQNNGVVDDSQLPKDRFSAERLKGVDSTLKIQPAKLEDSAVYLCASSLGAGPLRAFFGQGTRLTVV.

Only one count was recorded for this clone. This rearrangement joins TRBV18 to TRBJ1-1, with no clear D. Trimming removed 2 bases from V and 1 base from J, with 5 bases in between. CDR3 size: 13 residues. CDR1 is KGHSH and CDR2 is LQKENI in the germline V gene. The chain's CDR3 is CASSPEGNTEAFF. DNA of the CDR3: TGTGCCAGCTCACCAGAGGGGAACACTGAAGCTTTCTTT.

This rearrangement joins TRBV11-2 to TRBJ1-1, with no clear D. The germline V and J ends were trimmed by 8 bases and 0 bases, with 13 bases remaining between them. The germline V gene has CDR1 SGHAT and CDR2 FQNNGV. The CDR3 extends over 14 amino acids. This chain's CDR3 is CASVREGLNTEAFF. CDR3 nucleotides: TGTGCCAGCGTTCGGGAGGGTCTGAACACTGAAGCTTTCTTT.

This chain links TRBV19 with TRBJ2-1; D is tentatively TRBD1 or TRBD2 (6 bases each). Looked up from germline, CDR1 is LNHDA and CDR2 is SQIVND (reference sequence). The CDR3 consists of 14 residues. Between the trimmed V and J ends, which lost 7 bases and 6 bases, there was a span of 16 bases. The CDR3 is CASTPRGEGNEQFF. CDR3 bases: TGTGCCAGTACCCCAAGGGGGGAAGGCAATGAGCAGTTCTTC.

The chain uses TRBV2 and TRBJ1-3; D ambiguous. V was shortened by 8 bases and J by 4 bases, with 18 bases between the two germline ends. CDR1 and CDR2 (germline): SNHLY, FYNNEI. The CDR3 is 15 residues long. The CDR3 is CASGGVQISGNTIYF. In DNA, the CDR3 is TGTGCCAGCGGAGGTGTACAGATATCGGGAAACACCATATATTTT.

The chain is built from TRBV5-6 and TRBJ1-3, with D maybe TRBD1 (6 bases). The CDR3 length is 14 residues. The germline gives CDR1 SGHDT, CDR2 YYEEEE. Trimming pared 3 bases from V and 2 bases from J, leaving 9 bases between. CDR3 DNA: TGTGCCAGCAGCTCAGGGGTGGCTGGAAACACCATATATTTT. Translation: CASSSGVAGNTIYF.